This T cell receptor (beta chain) was captured by sequencing in a study of CXCR3-negative and CXCR3-positive naive CD8 T cells. Whole-study context: With about 1.5 +/- 0.3 million reads per library, the TRB reads numbered around 130 million in total.

As regards this clonotype: Its target is unknown.

The CDR3 is 18 residues long. CDR1 and CDR2 (germline): SGHVS, FNYEAQ. TRB cDNA was prepared as libraries by UMI-labeled 5' RACE. TCRdb re-called the 5' RACE reads and catalogs CDR3 proteins one per entry, DNA excluded. In all, the sample yields about 130,000 distinct CDR3 sequences. Study outcomes and limitations: Naive subsets did not differ in surface CD5, and TRB CDR3 properties served to infer TCR strength. Relative to CXCR3-negative naive cells, CXCR3-positive naive cells had more hydrophobic TRB CDR3s. Sequencing showed both naive subsets with comparably high diversity, and memory CD8+ cells much lower.

The sorter processed each CD8+ T cell subset in triplicate at roughly 300,000 cells apiece. Input material: naive CXCR3+ CD8+ T cells from blood. The subset here: CD45RO-CCR7+CD27+CD95- naive CD8+ T cells expressing CXCR3 (TNR3+). This sequence joins TRBV7-6 and TRBJ1-1. The source is a human donor in good health. Some clones in this sample may be carry-over from other donors' samples. The CDR3 sequence is CASSLDAPIHADGTEAFF. The full variable domain, completed using reference TRBV7-6 and TRBJ1-1, is GAGVSQSPRYKVTKRGQDVALRCDPISGHVSLYWYRQALGQGPEFLTYFNYEAQQDKSGLPNDRFSAERPEGSISTLTIQRTEQRDSAMYRCASSLDAPIHADGTEAFFGQGTRLTVV.